The clone carrying this T cell receptor beta chain has at least ten counts. The germline V gene has CDR1 SGHRS and CDR2 YFSETQ. V was trimmed by 0 bases and J by 10 bases, leaving 11 bases between them. This CDR3 is built from 13 residues. This sample is drawn from a study of CD8 T cells in ankylosing spondylitis. Each CDR3 protein is one row after TCRdb ran MiXCR on the 5' RACE reads. The profile shows 250,000 to 350,000 distinct CDR3 sequences, about 20% of them singletons. This TCR was sampled from a male donor with ankylosing spondylitis or in good health (not recorded which). V gene TRBV5-1 combines with J gene TRBJ1-5; D not certain. What was sequenced was blood, either unsorted or a sorted T cell fraction (not recorded which). The CDR3 DNA sequence: TGCGCCAGCAGCTTGGAGGGCGGGTCACCCCAGCATTTT. Translating it yields CASSLEGGSPQHF.